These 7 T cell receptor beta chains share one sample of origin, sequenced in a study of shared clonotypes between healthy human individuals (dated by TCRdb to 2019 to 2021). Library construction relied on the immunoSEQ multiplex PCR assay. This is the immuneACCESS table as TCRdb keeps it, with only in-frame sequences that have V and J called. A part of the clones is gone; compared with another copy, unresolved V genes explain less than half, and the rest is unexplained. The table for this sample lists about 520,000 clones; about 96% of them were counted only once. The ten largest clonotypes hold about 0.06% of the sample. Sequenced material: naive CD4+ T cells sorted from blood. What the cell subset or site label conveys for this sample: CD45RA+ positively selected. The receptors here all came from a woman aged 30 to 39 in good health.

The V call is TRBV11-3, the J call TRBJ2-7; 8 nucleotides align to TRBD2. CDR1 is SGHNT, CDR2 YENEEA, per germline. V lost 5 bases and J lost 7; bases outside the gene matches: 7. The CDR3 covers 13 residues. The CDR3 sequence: CASSRSGTGEQYF. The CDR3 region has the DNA TGTGCCAGCAGCCGTAGCGGGACGGGGGAGCAGTACTTC.

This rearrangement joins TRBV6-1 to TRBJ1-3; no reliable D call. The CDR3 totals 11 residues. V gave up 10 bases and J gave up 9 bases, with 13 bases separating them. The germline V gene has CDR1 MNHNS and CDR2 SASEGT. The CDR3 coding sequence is TGTGCCACCCCAAGCTACGGCACCATATATTTT. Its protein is CATPSYGTIYF.

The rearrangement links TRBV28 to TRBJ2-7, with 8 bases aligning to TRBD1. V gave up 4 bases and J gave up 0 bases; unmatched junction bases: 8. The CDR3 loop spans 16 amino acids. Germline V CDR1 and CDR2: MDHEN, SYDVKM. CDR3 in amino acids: CASSSYRGTLSYEQYF. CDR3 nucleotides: TGTGCCAGCAGTTCCTACAGGGGGACCCTCTCCTACGAGCAGTACTTC.

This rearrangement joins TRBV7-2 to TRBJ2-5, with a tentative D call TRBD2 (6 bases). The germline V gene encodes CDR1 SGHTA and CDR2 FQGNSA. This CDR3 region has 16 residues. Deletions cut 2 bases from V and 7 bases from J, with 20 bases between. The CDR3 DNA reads TGTGCCAGCAGCTTAATGCGGGACCCAGGGTTGGGGACCCAGTACTTC. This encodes CASSLMRDPGLGTQYF.

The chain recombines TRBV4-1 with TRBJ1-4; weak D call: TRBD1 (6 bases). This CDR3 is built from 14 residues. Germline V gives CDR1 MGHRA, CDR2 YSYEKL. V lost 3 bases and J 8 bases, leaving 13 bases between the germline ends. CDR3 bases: TGCGCCAGCAGCCAGACCGGGACATACGAAAAACTGTTTTTT. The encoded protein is CASSQTGTYEKLFF.

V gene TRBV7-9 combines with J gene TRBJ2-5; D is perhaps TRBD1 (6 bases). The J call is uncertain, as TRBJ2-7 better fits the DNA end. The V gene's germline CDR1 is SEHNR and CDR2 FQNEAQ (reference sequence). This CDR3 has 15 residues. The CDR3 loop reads CASSLGRRGRYEQYF. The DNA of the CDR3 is TGTGCCAGCAGCTTAGGTCGCAGGGGTAGATACGAGCAGTACTTC.

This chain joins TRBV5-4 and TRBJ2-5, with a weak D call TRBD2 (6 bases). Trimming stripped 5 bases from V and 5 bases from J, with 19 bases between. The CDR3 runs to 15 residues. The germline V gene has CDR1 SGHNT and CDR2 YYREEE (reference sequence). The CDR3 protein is CASSDPPGVPETQYF. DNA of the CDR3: TGTGCCAGCAGTGATCCTCCGGGAGTTCCTGAGACCCAGTACTTC.